The 15 T cell receptor beta chains below were found in one sample sequenced in a study of cytomegalovirus exposure and HLA in healthy donors. The primer mix had 60 Vbeta and 13 Jbeta primers. TCRdb's copy holds only in-frame clones and misses some; the assay was immunoSEQ multiplex PCR. The top ten clones hold about 4.9% of a sample with approximately 160,000 clones, roughly 81% of them seen once. Material: PBMCs. Receptor source: a girl aged 10 to 17 in good health and CMV-seropositive.

The chain joins TRBV5-1 to TRBJ2-3; 8 nucleotides line up with TRBD2. Looked up from germline, CDR1 is SGHRS and CDR2 is YFSETQ. The CDR3 is 16 amino acids. After removal of 4 bases from V and 1 base from J, the junction contained 8 bases not matched to a gene. The CDR3 loop reads CASSATTSGGTDTQYF. In nucleotides, the CDR3 is TGCGCCAGCAGCGCCACCACTAGCGGTGGCACAGATACGCAGTATTTT.

V gene TRBV7-8 combines with J gene TRBJ2-3; 11 nucleotides align to TRBD2. Germline loops: CDR1 SGHVS, CDR2 FQNEAQ. The length of the CDR3 is 18 residues. Losses at the gene ends were 1 base for V and 0 bases for J; bases not matched to a gene: 6. CDR3 bases: TGTGCCAGCAGCTTAGTTTCTAGCGGGGGGTTTAGCACAGATACGCAGTATTTT. This codes for CASSLVSSGGFSTDTQYF.

This clone was observed once. This chain links TRBV9 with TRBJ2-1, with D possibly being TRBD2 (5 bases). CDR3 length equals 14 residues. From germline, CDR1 is SGDLS and CDR2 YYNGEE. Trimming took off 4 bases at V and 0 bases at J, with 8 bases between the two ends. The CDR3 spells CASSPEGSYNEQFF. Here the CDR3 DNA reads TGTGCCAGCAGCCCCGAGGGCTCCTACAATGAGCAGTTCTTC.

The table lists this clone with a few counts. The V call is TRBV7-9, the J call TRBJ1-5, with TRBD1 as a possible D gene (6 bases). Germline V lookup: CDR1 SEHNR, CDR2 FQNEAQ (reference sequence). The CDR3 contains 14 residues. V lost 5 bases and J lost 3, with 11 bases in between. CDR3 residues: CASSLGQLNQPQHF. CDR3 nucleotides: TGTGCCAGCAGCCTCGGACAGCTCAATCAGCCCCAGCATTTT.

The V and J genes are TRBV9 and TRBJ2-7; 10 positions agree with TRBD1. Trimming at V came to 2 bases and at J to 6 bases, leaving 5 bases not matched to a gene. Looked up from germline, CDR1 is SGDLS and CDR2 is YYNGEE. The CDR3 is 14 residues long. The CDR3 sequence is CASSVGDRGSEQYF. CDR3 in DNA: TGTGCCAGCAGCGTGGGGGACAGGGGTAGCGAGCAGTACTTC. The full variable domain, rest sourced from reference TRBV9 and TRBJ2-7, is DSGVTQTPKHLITATGQRVTLRCSPRSGDLSVYWYQQSLDQGLQFLIQYYNGEERAKGNILERFSAQQFPDLHSELNLSSLELGDSALYFCASSVGDRGSEQYFGPGTRLTVT.

V is TRBV5-1 and J is TRBJ2-5; TRBD1 might be the D (6 bases). Trimming removed 3 bases at V and 4 bases at J, with 13 bases between. This CDR3 spans 14 amino acids. Germline V gene sequence: CDR1 SGHRS, CDR2 YFSETQ. CDR3 region: CASSSGQQPETQYF. In DNA form, the CDR3 reads TGCGCCAGCAGCTCCGGACAGCAACCAGAGACCCAGTACTTC. Looking up the rest from reference TRBV5-1 and TRBJ2-5 gives the full variable domain: KAGVTQTPRYLIKTRGQQVTLSCSPISGHRSVSWYQQTPGQGLQFLFEYFSETQRNKGNFPGRFSGRQFSNSRSEMNVSTLELGDSALYLCASSSGQQPETQYFGPGTRLLVL.

The V and J genes are TRBV6-6 and TRBJ2-7; 9 nucleotides match TRBD1. In germline, CDR1 is MNHNY, CDR2 SVGAGI (reference sequence). With V trimmed by 8 bases and J by 5 bases, 13 bases remained unmatched. The CDR3 is 15 residues long. CDR3 protein: CASGGQGMSFHEQYF. The CDR3 bases are TGTGCCAGCGGGGGACAGGGAATGTCCTTCCACGAGCAGTACTTC.

This chain joins TRBV9 and TRBJ1-4, with TRBD1 matching over 8 bases. Germline CDR1 and CDR2: SGDLS and YYNGEE. After removal of 2 bases from V and 2 bases from J, the junction contained 5 bases not matched to a gene. The CDR3 loop spans 16 amino acids. The CDR3, as DNA: TGTGCCAGCAGCGTGGCAGGGGGCGGCACTAATGAAAAACTGTTTTTT. Translated: CASSVAGGGTNEKLFF.

The gene calls are TRBV2 and TRBJ1-2; TRBD1 agrees at 7 bases. Losses at the gene ends were 6 bases for V and 2 bases for J; bases not matched to a gene: 9. This CDR3 is built from 15 residues. Germline V lookup: CDR1 SNHLY, CDR2 FYNNEI. This CDR3 reads CASRAGTAVNYGYTF. The CDR3, as DNA: TGTGCCAGCAGGGCCGGGACAGCTGTGAACTATGGCTACACCTTC.

The V call is TRBV5-4, the J call TRBJ2-4; 9 nucleotides match TRBD2. Germline CDR1 and CDR2: SGHNT and YYREEE (reference sequence). V was pared by 3 bases and J by 6 bases, with 4 bases of the junction left unmatched. This CDR3 has 14 amino acids. CDR3 region: CASSWRGGGNIQYF. CDR3 nucleotides: TGTGCCAGCAGCTGGCGGGGGGGCGGAAACATTCAGTACTTC.

This clone was seen just once. This chain uses TRBV14 with TRBJ1-2; 12 bases line up with TRBD1. Per germline, CDR1 SGHDN and CDR2 FVKESK. The CDR3 length is 16 residues. J lost 3 bases, V lost 3 bases, and 5 bases had no gene match. CDR3 loop: CASSQIGTGGDYGYTF. Here the CDR3 DNA reads TGTGCCAGCAGCCAGATCGGGACAGGGGGCGACTATGGCTACACCTTC.

This clone has only a few counts. The chain is built from TRBV5-4 and TRBJ2-1, with 7 bases that match TRBD2. This CDR3 is built from 15 residues. The germline CDR1 and CDR2 sequences are SGHNT and YYREEE (reference sequence). V lost 2 bases and J lost 8; bases outside the gene matches: 10. The CDR3 DNA is TGTGCCAGCAGCTTAGTCGGGGGGTTCGTGGATGAGCAGTTCTTC. This translates into CASSLVGGFVDEQFF.

This clone was observed a single time. This chain links TRBV19 with TRBJ1-6; possibly TRBD1 for D (6 bases). V lost 7 bases and J lost 0, with 16 bases in between. Looked up from germline, CDR1 is LNHDA and CDR2 is SQIVND (reference sequence). This CDR3 has 17 residues. The CDR3 protein is CASTSGTMSSYNSPLHF. Here the CDR3 DNA reads TGTGCCAGTACCTCTGGGACAATGAGCTCCTATAATTCACCCCTCCACTTT.

The chain carries TRBV12-5 and TRBJ2-5; D is perhaps TRBD2 (6 bases). This CDR3 comprises 14 residues. Trimming shortened V by 5 bases and J by 1 base, and 11 bases separated the two germline ends. Germline lookup yields CDR1 LGHNT and CDR2 FRNRAP. DNA for the CDR3: TGTGCTAGTGGTCTGACGGGAGCCCAAGAGACCCAGTACTTC. This translates into CASGLTGAQETQYF.

This clone was observed a handful of times. This sequence joins TRBV9 and TRBJ2-7; D may be TRBD1 (5 bases). Germline assignment: CDR1 SGDLS and CDR2 YYNGEE. The V end was cut by 4 bases, the J end by 6 bases, with 8 bases between. This CDR3 spans 11 amino acids. CDR3: CASSQGSEQYF. The CDR3 DNA reads TGTGCCAGCAGCCAGGGTTCCGAGCAGTACTTC.